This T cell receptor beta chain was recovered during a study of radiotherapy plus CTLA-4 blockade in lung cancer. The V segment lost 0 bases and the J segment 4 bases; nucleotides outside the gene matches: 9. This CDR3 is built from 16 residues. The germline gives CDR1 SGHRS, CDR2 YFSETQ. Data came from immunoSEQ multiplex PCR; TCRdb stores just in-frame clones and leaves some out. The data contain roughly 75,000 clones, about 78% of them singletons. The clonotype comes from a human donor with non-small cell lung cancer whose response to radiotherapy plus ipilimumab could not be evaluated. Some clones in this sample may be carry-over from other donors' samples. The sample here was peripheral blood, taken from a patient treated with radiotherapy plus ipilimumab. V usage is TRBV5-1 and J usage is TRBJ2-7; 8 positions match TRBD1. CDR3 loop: CASSLGGTGGGYEQYF. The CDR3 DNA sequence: TGCGCCAGCAGCTTGGGAGGGACAGGCGGCGGGTACGAGCAGTACTTC.